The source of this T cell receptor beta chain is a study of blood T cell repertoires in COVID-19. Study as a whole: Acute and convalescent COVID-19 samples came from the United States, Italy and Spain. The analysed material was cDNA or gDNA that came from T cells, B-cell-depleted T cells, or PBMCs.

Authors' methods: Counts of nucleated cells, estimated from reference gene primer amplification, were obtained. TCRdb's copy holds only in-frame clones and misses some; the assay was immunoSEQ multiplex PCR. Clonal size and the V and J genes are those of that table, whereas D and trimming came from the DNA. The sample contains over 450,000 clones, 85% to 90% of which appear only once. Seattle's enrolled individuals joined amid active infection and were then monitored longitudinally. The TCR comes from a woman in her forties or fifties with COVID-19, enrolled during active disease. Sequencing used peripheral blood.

The CDR3 DNA reads as TGTGCCAGCAGCTCCAGGGGCAAGGGCTTGGACGAGCAGTACTTC. This encodes CASSSRGKGLDEQYF. The chain combines TRBV2 with TRBJ2-7; D is perhaps TRBD1 (6 bases). Trimming cost V 6 bases and J 5 bases, with 20 bases left between them. The CDR3 contains 15 residues. Germline lookup yields CDR1 SNHLY and CDR2 FYNNEI.